What follows are 8 T cell receptor beta chains derived from one specimen sequenced in a study of blood T cells in healthy people across ages. Together with a sample-barcoded 5' primer, a J-beta primer mix was included in a second PCR lasting about 6 to 11 cycles. TCRdb re-derived calls from the 5' RACE reads in MiXCR, one entry per CDR3 protein. The sample has about a million distinct CDR3 sequences, about 44% seen once. Sequenced sample: blood. The receptors come from a man younger than 40 in good health.

This clonotype occurred once. The chain couples TRBV7-9 to TRBJ1-1, with TRBD1 identical over 10 bases. Trimming removed 2 bases from V and 4 bases from J; junction bases left unmatched: 4. The CDR3 has 15 amino acids. The V gene's germline CDR1 is SEHNR and CDR2 FQNEAQ (reference sequence). This CDR3 is CASSLHGTGATEAFF. The CDR3 DNA reads TGTGCCAGCAGCTTACATGGGACAGGGGCCACTGAAGCTTTCTTT.

This clonotype was picked up a small number of times. This chain connects TRBV20-1 to TRBJ1-4, with D perhaps matching TRBD1 (5 bases). The CDR3 is 14 amino acids. The V and J ends lost 1 base and 4 bases respectively, with 10 bases between them. The V gene's germline CDR1 is DFQATT and CDR2 SNEGSKA (reference sequence). CDR3: CSARGGGGNEKLFF. CDR3 DNA sequence: TGCAGTGCTAGAGGCGGGGGAGGTAATGAAAAACTGTTTTTT.

This chain links TRBV6-5 with TRBJ1-1; D call uncertain. The germline CDR1 and CDR2 sequences are MNHEY and SVGAGI. The germline V and J ends were trimmed by 5 bases and 0 bases, with 13 bases remaining between them. The CDR3 contains 15 residues. CDR3 nucleotides: TGTGCCAGCAGTCCGCCGGGCGCCATGAACACTGAAGCTTTCTTT. This sequence encodes CASSPPGAMNTEAFF.

The V and J genes are TRBV14 and TRBJ2-3; D unclear. With 0 bases removed from V and 0 bases from J, the gap between germline ends came to 7 bases. The CDR3 length is 15 residues. Germline CDR1 reads SGHDN; CDR2 reads FVKESK. CDR3 bases: TGTGCCAGCAGCCAAGATCATTTTAGCACAGATACGCAGTATTTT. Protein product: CASSQDHFSTDTQYF.

In this sample, this clonotype turned up once. The chain links TRBV5-1 to TRBJ1-6; D is perhaps TRBD1 (6 bases). Germline V gene data show CDR1 as SGHRS and CDR2 as YFSETQ. The CDR3 has 16 amino acids. The V and J ends lost 0 bases and 10 bases respectively, with 17 bases between them. The CDR3 DNA reads TGCGCCAGCAGCTTGGATCCCGGGGGCGCGTTGTCACCCCTCCACTTT. Protein: CASSLDPGGALSPLHF. Based on the CDR3 plus reference TRBV5-1 and TRBJ1-6, the full variable domain is KAGVTQTPRYLIKTRGQQVTLSCSPISGHRSVSWYQQTPGQGLQFLFEYFSETQRNKGNFPGRFSGRQFSNSRSEMNVSTLELGDSALYLCASSLDPGGALSPLHFGNGTRLTVT.

This chain connects TRBV20-1 to TRBJ1-6, with 8 positions matching TRBD1. The CDR3 length is 15 residues. Germline V CDR1 and CDR2: DFQATT, SNEGSKA (reference sequence). V was pared by 6 bases and J by 7 bases, with 11 bases of the junction left unmatched. The CDR3 loop reads CSARTGIGANSPLHF. DNA for the CDR3: TGCAGTGCCCGGACAGGGATAGGTGCCAATTCACCCCTCCACTTT.

This clonotype was seen just once. Mismatch with germline at one junction end may stem from a read error. V and J are TRBV7-3 and TRBJ2-1, with a weak D call TRBD1 (6 bases). The CDR3 has 13 amino acids. Germline V gene lookup returns CDR1 SGHTA and CDR2 FQGTGA. In nucleotides, the CDR3 is TGTGCCAGCAGCTTAATGGGGGACAATGAGCTGTTCTTC. It codes for CASSLMGDNELFF.

In this sample, this clonotype turned up a few times. This chain uses TRBV30 with TRBJ2-7, with D uncertain. V was trimmed by 2 bases and J by 5 bases, leaving 10 bases between them. The germline V gene encodes CDR1 GTSNPN and CDR2 SVGIG (reference sequence). The CDR3 is 12 residues long. Here the CDR3 DNA reads TGTGCCTGGAGTACAGCGACCCACGAGCAGTACTTC. This encodes CAWSTATHEQYF.